This T cell receptor beta chain appears in the sequencing data of a study of Ad26.COV2.S vaccination and SARS-CoV-2 variants. About the research overall: Intramuscularly, Ad26.COV2.S was given either once or twice, 56 days apart. The study, taken as a whole, reports: Those who received vaccine or placebo ended up with similar non-spike TCR breadth. Analytic work on TCR breadth and depth might have understated the full extent of total T cell responses.

Produced via immunoSEQ multiplex PCR; TCRdb's table is partial and in-frame only. The profile shows roughly 500,000 clones, approximately 88% of them singletons. Treatment in this sample: 19 received Ad26.COV2.S at low or high dose, single or two shots; five or six received placebo; per-sample allocation not given. Vaccine and placebo recipients were sampled on day 63 after the first injection. At a Boston site, the person donating was an adult of 18-55 years. As concerns this clone: What it binds is unknown.

V gave up 6 bases and J gave up 6 bases, with 13 bases separating them. The CDR3 loop spans 13 amino acids. CDR1 is MNHEY, CDR2 SVGAGI, per germline. The source of this sequence is a person aged 18-60 years who received the Ad26.COV2.S COVID-19 vaccine or a placebo. The J gene is TRBJ2-3, the V gene TRBV6-5; D remains ambiguous. Source: peripheral blood, taken in a trial of Ad26.COV2.S vaccine versus placebo. CDR3 DNA sequence: TGTGCCAGCAGAACCCAAGCCGGTGATACGCAGTATTTT. Residues: CASRTQAGDTQYF.